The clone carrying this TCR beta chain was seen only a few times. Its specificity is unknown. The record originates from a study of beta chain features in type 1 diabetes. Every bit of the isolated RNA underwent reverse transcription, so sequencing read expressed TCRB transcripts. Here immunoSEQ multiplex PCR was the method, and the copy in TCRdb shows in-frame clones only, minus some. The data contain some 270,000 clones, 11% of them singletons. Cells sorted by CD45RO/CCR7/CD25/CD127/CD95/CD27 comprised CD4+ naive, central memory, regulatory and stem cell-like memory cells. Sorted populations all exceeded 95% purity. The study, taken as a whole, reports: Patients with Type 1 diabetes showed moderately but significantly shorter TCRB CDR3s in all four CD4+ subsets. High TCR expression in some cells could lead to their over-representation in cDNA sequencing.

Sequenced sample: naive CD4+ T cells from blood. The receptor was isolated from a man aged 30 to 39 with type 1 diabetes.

This CDR3 is CSVFPRTGNTIYF. In nucleotides, the CDR3 is TGCAGCGTTTTTCCGCGGACTGGAAACACCATATATTTT. The V call is TRBV29-1, the J call TRBJ1-3; D call uncertain. The CDR3 is 13 residues long. Germline CDR1 SQVTM, CDR2 ANQGSEA. Trimming shortened V by 5 bases and J by 2 bases, and 10 bases separated the two germline ends.